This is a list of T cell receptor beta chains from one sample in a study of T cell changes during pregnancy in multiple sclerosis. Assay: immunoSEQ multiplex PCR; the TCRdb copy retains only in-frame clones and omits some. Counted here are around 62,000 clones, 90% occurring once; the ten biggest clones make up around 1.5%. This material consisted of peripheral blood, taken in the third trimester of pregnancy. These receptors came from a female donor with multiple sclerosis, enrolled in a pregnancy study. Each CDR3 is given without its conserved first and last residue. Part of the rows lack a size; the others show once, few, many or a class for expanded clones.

CDR3 protein: ASSPRGGHRGANEQF
V gene: TRBV5-1
clone size: -
J gene: TRBJ2-1

CDR3 protein: ASSLGLAGIFADTQY
V gene: TRBV27
clone size: -
J gene: TRBJ2-3

CDR3 protein: ASSREQGNYGYT
V gene: TRBV19
clone size: -
J gene: TRBJ1-2

CDR3 protein: ASSALGGLQY
V gene: TRBV6-5
clone size: -
J gene: TRBJ2-3

CDR3 protein: ASSLPGPEQY
V gene: TRBV27
clone size: -
J gene: TRBJ2-7

CDR3 protein: ASRPGVLNTEAF
V gene: TRBV19
clone size: -
J gene: TRBJ1-1

CDR3 protein: AISEIRTGDETQY
V gene: TRBV10-3
clone size: -
J gene: TRBJ2-5

CDR3 protein: ASSPPIYDRGGQPQH
V gene: TRBV18
clone size: -
J gene: TRBJ1-5

CDR3 protein: SADRGTNTEAF
V gene: TRBV29-1
clone size: -
J gene: TRBJ1-1

CDR3 protein: ASSLEGALEYGYT
V gene: TRBV5-1
clone size: -
J gene: TRBJ1-2

CDR3 protein: ASSPSTGFTEAF
V gene: TRBV5-1
clone size: -
J gene: TRBJ1-1

CDR3 protein: ASSAPGMGTEAF
V gene: TRBV27
clone size: few
J gene: TRBJ1-1

CDR3 protein: ASSSTGQSSYEQY
V gene: TRBV5-1
clone size: -
J gene: TRBJ2-7

CDR3 protein: ASAITGTEETQY
V gene: TRBV19
clone size: -
J gene: TRBJ2-5

CDR3 protein: ASSSYSNEAF
V gene: TRBV11-2
clone size: -
J gene: TRBJ1-1

CDR3 protein: ASSVAGESNEQF
V gene: TRBV9
clone size: -
J gene: TRBJ2-1

CDR3 protein: ASSWRTSGRTDTQY
V gene: TRBV27
clone size: -
J gene: TRBJ2-3

CDR3 protein: ASSPLTGGRYGYT
V gene: TRBV28
clone size: once
J gene: TRBJ1-2

CDR3 protein: AWTPGTGIPYEQY
V gene: TRBV30
clone size: -
J gene: TRBJ2-7

CDR3 protein: AIKRKMNTEAF
V gene: TRBV6-5
clone size: -
J gene: TRBJ1-1

CDR3 protein: ASSWGRLGADNEQF
V gene: TRBV5-1
clone size: once
J gene: TRBJ2-1

CDR3 protein: ASGLGLVGTSNEQF
V gene: TRBV12-5
clone size: once
J gene: TRBJ2-1

CDR3 protein: ASSSGLGPYNEQF
V gene: TRBV7-2
clone size: -
J gene: TRBJ2-1

CDR3 protein: ASSPLAGDNNEQF
V gene: TRBV18
clone size: -
J gene: TRBJ2-1

CDR3 protein: ASSLGSTGGRNTIY
V gene: TRBV5-4
clone size: -
J gene: TRBJ1-3

CDR3 protein: SVLAPPHEQY
V gene: TRBV29-1
clone size: once
J gene: TRBJ2-7

CDR3 protein: ASSSLPGDSNQPQH
V gene: TRBV5-1
clone size: -
J gene: TRBJ1-5

CDR3 protein: ASRPGQGERWELF
V gene: TRBV19
clone size: once
J gene: TRBJ2-2

CDR3 protein: ASSPTSGGAYTDTQY
V gene: TRBV14
clone size: -
J gene: TRBJ2-3

CDR3 protein: ASSLRSSGSGEGEQF
V gene: TRBV7-9
clone size: -
J gene: TRBJ2-1

CDR3 protein: ASSEFWTSGRALTRETQY
V gene: TRBV6-1
clone size: -
J gene: TRBJ2-5

CDR3 protein: ASSPQGDTNQPQH
V gene: TRBV7-2
clone size: -
J gene: TRBJ1-5

CDR3 protein: ASSAGWGNQPQH
V gene: TRBV2
clone size: -
J gene: TRBJ1-5

CDR3 protein: ASSPQGGGAGNQPQH
V gene: TRBV18
clone size: -
J gene: TRBJ1-5

CDR3 protein: SGEVVGGVTEAF
V gene: TRBV29-1
clone size: -
J gene: TRBJ1-1

CDR3 protein: ASSSWPNEKLF
V gene: TRBV13
clone size: -
J gene: TRBJ1-4

CDR3 protein: AWSPGTGVSEAF
V gene: TRBV30
clone size: few
J gene: TRBJ1-1

CDR3 protein: ASSLLYEQY
V gene: TRBV6-6
clone size: once
J gene: TRBJ2-7

CDR3 protein: ASSLPGVSPNTGELF
V gene: TRBV7-2
clone size: -
J gene: TRBJ2-2

CDR3 protein: ASSPGGLAGSSGANVLT
V gene: TRBV5-4
clone size: -
J gene: TRBJ2-6

CDR3 protein: ASSLGQEAF
V gene: TRBV5-6
clone size: few
J gene: TRBJ1-1

CDR3 protein: ASSLGLAGGEGQY
V gene: TRBV5-1
clone size: -
J gene: TRBJ2-3

CDR3 protein: ASSVGQPSTDTQY
V gene: TRBV4-1
clone size: -
J gene: TRBJ2-3

CDR3 protein: ASSLDENSPLH
V gene: TRBV5-4
clone size: -
J gene: TRBJ1-6

CDR3 protein: AISKDRAGTGELF
V gene: TRBV10-3
clone size: -
J gene: TRBJ2-2

CDR3 protein: ATAGTSGSGEQF
V gene: TRBV6-1
clone size: -
J gene: TRBJ2-1

CDR3 protein: ASRRDIRRLETQY
V gene: TRBV7-9
clone size: -
J gene: TRBJ2-5

CDR3 protein: ASSLKILEETQY
V gene: TRBV4-2
clone size: -
J gene: TRBJ2-5

CDR3 protein: ASSSGHSYEQY
V gene: TRBV19
clone size: -
J gene: TRBJ2-7

CDR3 protein: ASSPGVGQGGFSNQPQH
V gene: TRBV7-9
clone size: once
J gene: TRBJ1-5

CDR3 protein: ASSPREVGTNEKLF
V gene: TRBV18
clone size: -
J gene: TRBJ1-4

CDR3 protein: ASSIVRDSYEQY
V gene: TRBV19
clone size: -
J gene: TRBJ2-7

CDR3 protein: ASSLGQGVDEQF
V gene: TRBV18
clone size: -
J gene: TRBJ2-1

CDR3 protein: ASSYRSGTGGEGPTGSF
V gene: TRBV7-9
clone size: -
J gene: TRBJ1-1

CDR3 protein: ASSLGIAGVRNEQF
V gene: TRBV5-1
clone size: -
J gene: TRBJ2-1